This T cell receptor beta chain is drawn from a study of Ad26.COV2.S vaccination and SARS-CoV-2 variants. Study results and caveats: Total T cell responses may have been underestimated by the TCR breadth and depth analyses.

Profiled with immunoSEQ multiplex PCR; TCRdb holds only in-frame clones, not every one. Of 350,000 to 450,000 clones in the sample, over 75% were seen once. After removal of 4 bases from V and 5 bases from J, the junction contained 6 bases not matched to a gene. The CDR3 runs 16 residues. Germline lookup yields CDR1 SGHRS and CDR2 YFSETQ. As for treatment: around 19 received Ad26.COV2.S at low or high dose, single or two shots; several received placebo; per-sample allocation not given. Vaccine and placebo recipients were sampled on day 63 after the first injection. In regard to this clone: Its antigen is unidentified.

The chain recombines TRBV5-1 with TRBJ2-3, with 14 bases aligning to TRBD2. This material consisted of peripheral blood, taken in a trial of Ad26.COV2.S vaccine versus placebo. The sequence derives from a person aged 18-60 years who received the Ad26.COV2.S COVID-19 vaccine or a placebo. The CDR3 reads CASSLGLAGGQDTQYF. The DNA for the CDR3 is TGCGCCAGCAGCCTAGGACTAGCGGGGGGCCAAGATACGCAGTATTTT.